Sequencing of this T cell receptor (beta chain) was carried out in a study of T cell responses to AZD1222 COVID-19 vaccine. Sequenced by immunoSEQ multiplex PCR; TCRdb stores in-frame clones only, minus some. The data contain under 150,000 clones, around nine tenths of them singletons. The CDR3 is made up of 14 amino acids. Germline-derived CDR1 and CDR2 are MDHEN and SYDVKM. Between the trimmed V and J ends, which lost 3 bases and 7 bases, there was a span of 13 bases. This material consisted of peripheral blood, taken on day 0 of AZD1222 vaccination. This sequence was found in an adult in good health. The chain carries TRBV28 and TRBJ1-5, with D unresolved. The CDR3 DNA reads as TGTGCCAGCAGTTTGGTTGGGAATCGGCAGCCCCAGCATTTT. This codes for CASSLVGNRQPQHF.